Here is one T cell receptor beta chain with its context. Its antigen is not known. The isolated RNA, all of it, was reverse transcribed, so expressed TCRB transcripts were what got sequenced. Produced via immunoSEQ multiplex PCR; TCRdb's table is partial and in-frame only. The table includes about 470,000 clones, roughly 31% detected once. By way of CD45RO/CCR7/CD25/CD127/CD95/CD27, the CD4+ regulatory, stem cell-like memory, central memory and naive cells were sorted. This CDR3 contains 12 residues. V was pared by 3 bases and J by 13 bases, with 13 bases between. Germline CDR1 SGHDN, CDR2 FVKESK. This record belongs to a study of beta chain features in type 1 diabetes. Study overall: The study found patients and healthy donors alike in age, gender and cell yields.

Study-wide results and caveats: Patients with type 1 diabetes showed fewer VDJ junction insertions and more deletions.

Sequences were obtained from naive CD4+ T cells from blood. The rearrangement links TRBV14 to TRBJ2-1; D gene uncertain. The source is a man aged 18 to 35 in good health. The CDR3 DNA reads TGTGCCAGCAGCCAGATCGTGTGGATACAGTTCTTC. It codes for CASSQIVWIQFF.